These 5 T cell receptor beta chains share one sample of origin, sequenced in a study of naive and memory T cell subsets. Four PCR rounds used nested alpha and beta constant region primers plus the SP2 primer. MiXCR, applied by TCRdb to the UMI-ligation and nested PCR reads, yields one record per CDR3 protein. The sample carries 14,000 or so distinct CDR3 sequences, 4.5% to 6.5% recorded once. The sample's treatment: skin biopsy from PPD injection site in Mantoux-positive individual. A UMI-containing oligonucleotide was joined by 3' ligation to the TCR cDNA template. The starting material was skin, obtained from a tuberculin skin test site. The source is an adult in good health.

CDR3 residues: CASSVRNTIYF. The CDR3 coding sequence is TGTGCCAGCAGCGTAAGAAACACCATATATTTT. The chain employs TRBV14 and TRBJ1-3; no clear D. Trimming took off 5 bases at V and 5 bases at J, with 4 bases between the two ends. The germline V gene encodes CDR1 SGHDN and CDR2 FVKESK. The CDR3 is 11 amino acids.

This clonotype appeared many times. The chain links TRBV20-1 to TRBJ2-3; tentatively, D is TRBD1 or TRBD2 (5 bases each). Germline V gene sequence: CDR1 DFQATT, CDR2 SNEGSKA (reference sequence). This CDR3 has 14 residues. V gave up 4 bases and J gave up 3 bases, with 14 bases separating them. The CDR3 sequence: CSANRDGRTDTQYF. For the CDR3, the DNA is TGCAGTGCTAACCGGGACGGAAGGACAGATACGCAGTATTTT.

This clonotype was counted at least ten times. The chain recombines TRBV6-1 with TRBJ2-7, with 8 nucleotides matching TRBD2. Trimming removed 11 bases from V and 0 bases from J; junction bases left unmatched: 12. The CDR3 spans 15 residues. From germline, CDR1 is MNHNS and CDR2 SASEGT. CDR3 bases: TGTGCCGCGGCGGAGCGGGGGACGTTCTCCTACGAGCAGTACTTC. Protein: CAAAERGTFSYEQYF.

This clonotype ranks as medium-sized. J is TRBJ2-4 and V is TRBV29-1; the match to TRBD1 covers 7 bases. Germline CDR1 is SQVTM and CDR2 is ANQGSEA. V was pared by 4 bases and J by 0 bases, with 3 bases of the junction left unmatched. The CDR3 sequence is 14 residues long. The CDR3 nucleotides are TGCAGCGTTGCGACAGGGCTAGCCAAAAACATTCAGTACTTC. Translation: CSVATGLAKNIQYF.

This clonotype appeared a few times. The chain uses TRBV3-1 and TRBJ1-5, with TRBD1 matching over 9 bases. Germline CDR1 reads LGHDT; CDR2 reads YNNKEL (reference sequence). CDR3 length: 14 amino acids. Losses at the gene ends were 3 bases for V and 7 bases for J; bases not matched to a gene: 4. The DNA for the CDR3 is TGTGCCAGCAGCCAGGGACAGGGTGACCAGCCCCAGCATTTT. Translating gives CASSQGQGDQPQHF.